The clone carrying this TCR beta chain has just a few counts. Its antigen is not identified. The PCR employed 60 Vbeta primers together with 13 Jbeta primers. In the original analysis: Roughly 80 million unique TCR beta chains, some 9.9 million of them shared, were counted by a later analysis. The protocol was immunoSEQ multiplex PCR, while the TCRdb copy is restricted to in-frame clones and leaves out a portion. V and J calls and clone size are as listed in that table; D and trimming were resolved from the DNA. Of 150,000 to 200,000 clones in the sample, 80% are singletons; the top ten hold around an eighth. The data were taken from a study of cytomegalovirus exposure and HLA in healthy donors. Study-level findings and limits: Versus the approximately 700-donor mean, an Asian-associated ancestry cluster reportedly showed fewer N-insertions in a later analysis. Many donors shared some public TCRs, even though most TCR sequences were rare. A link between a missense DCLRE1C variant and TCR beta V- and J-gene trimming emerged from a later analysis.

The ends were cut back, 4 bases at V and 1 base at J, with 10 bases in the middle. CDR1 is LNHDA, CDR2 SQIVND, per germline (reference sequence). This CDR3 region has 15 residues. The TCR sequence derives from a middle-aged woman in good health and CMV-seronegative. The chain uses TRBV19 and TRBJ2-2; D is perhaps TRBD1 (6 bases). Sequenced sample: PBMCs. CDR3 residues: CASSKQTGNTGELFF. The CDR3 DNA reads as TGTGCCAGTAGTAAACAGACAGGGAACACCGGGGAGCTGTTTTTT.